The clone carrying this TCR beta chain occurred once. Its antigen is unidentified. The data belong to a study of Ad26.COV2.S vaccination and SARS-CoV-2 variants. Background on the study: Donor was one of the participants in the Ad26.COV2.S arm of the COV1001 trial. Ad26.COV2.S was injected intramuscularly once or twice, 56 days apart.

Treatment of the sample: over 15 received Ad26.COV2.S at low or high dose, single or two shots; roughly five received placebo; per-sample allocation not given. Sampling took place 63 days after the first vaccine or placebo injection. Profiled with immunoSEQ multiplex PCR; TCRdb holds only in-frame clones, not every one. The sample includes some 450,000 clones, roughly 87% seen only once; the top ten take roughly 4.3%. Points from the study as a whole: Among vaccine recipients, spike-specific TCR breadth exceeded that of placebo recipients.

V lost 5 bases to trimming and J lost 14 bases; unmatched junction nucleotides: 3. CDR3 length: 10 amino acids. Germline lookup yields CDR1 PRHDT and CDR2 FYEKMQ (reference sequence). The starting material was peripheral blood, obtained in a trial of Ad26.COV2.S vaccine versus placebo. This sequence joins TRBV13 and TRBJ2-1; 7 nucleotides match TRBD2. The receptor's source is a person between 18 and 59 years old who received the Ad26.COV2.S COVID-19 vaccine or a placebo. CDR3: CASSRGEEFF. In DNA, the CDR3 is TGTGCCAGCAGCCGGGGGGAGGAGTTCTTC.